This entry describes one T cell receptor beta chain. This sample is part of a study of T cells after somatic rescue of genetic block. Sequencing was performed with immunoSEQ multiplex PCR; in TCRdb, only in-frame clones are kept and a portion is missing. Of approximately 13,000 clones detected, about 65% appear once; the ten largest clones hold less than 25%. CDR1 MDHEN and CDR2 SYDVKM come from the germline V gene. V lost 6 bases, J lost 4 bases, and 15 bases lay in between. This CDR3 has 14 residues. The sample taken for sequencing was peripheral blood mononuclear cells (PBMCs). This TCR derives from a boy aged 5 to 17. V usage is TRBV28 and J usage is TRBJ1-1; weak D call: TRBD1 (6 bases). The CDR3 spells CASSLDRRFTEAFF. CDR3 coding DNA: TGTGCCAGCAGCCTCGACAGGAGGTTCACTGAAGCTTTCTTT.